These 27 T cell receptor beta chains originate from one sample sequenced in a study of blood T cell repertoires in COVID-19. This table comes from immunoSEQ multiplex PCR, and its TCRdb copy is limited to in-frame clones, with some not included. Of under 400,000 clones listed, about 90% are singletons. Sequenced material: peripheral blood. These receptors all come from a woman younger than 45 with COVID-19, enrolled during active disease.

This chain connects TRBV4-1 to TRBJ1-3; D may be TRBD1 (6 bases). The CDR3 has 16 amino acids. Germline loops: CDR1 MGHRA, CDR2 YSYEKL. V dropped 3 bases and J dropped 0 bases, with 12 bases sitting between them. The CDR3 reads CASSHVTGISGNTIYF. The CDR3 DNA reads TGCGCCAGCAGCCACGTTACAGGGATCTCTGGAAACACCATATATTTT.

This clone was seen only once. The V call is TRBV30, the J call TRBJ1-1; TRBD1 is a possible D gene (5 bases). CDR3 length: 15 residues. Germline CDR1 GTSNPN, CDR2 SVGIG (reference sequence). V gave up 5 bases and J gave up 11 bases, with 27 bases separating them. CDR3 in DNA: TGTGCCTGGGCCGGGACTCTTCTTAGCGGTGGGACGGCTTTCTTT. Its translation is CAWAGTLLSGGTAFF. Based on the CDR3 plus reference TRBV30 and TRBJ1-1, the full variable domain is SQTIHQWPATLVQPVGSPLSLECTVEGTSNPNLYWYRQAAGRGLQLLFYSVGIGQISSEVPQNLSASRPQDRQFILSSKKLLLSDSGFYLCAWAGTLLSGGTAFFGQGTRLTVV.

V and J are TRBV2 and TRBJ2-2; 10 nucleotides match TRBD1. The CDR3 runs 15 residues. V was pared by 6 bases and J by 8 bases, with 9 bases of the junction left unmatched. Germline lookup yields CDR1 SNHLY and CDR2 FYNNEI. CDR3 loop: CASRIPGQGIGELFF. CDR3 nucleotide sequence: TGTGCCAGCAGAATACCGGGACAGGGGATAGGGGAGCTGTTTTTT.

The V gene is TRBV19, the J gene TRBJ1-2; 10 bases line up with TRBD1. With V trimmed by 7 bases and J by 0 bases, 14 bases remained unmatched. Germline V lookup: CDR1 LNHDA, CDR2 SQIVND (reference sequence). CDR3 length: 18 residues. This CDR3 reads CASTGSGTGDFANYGYTF. CDR3 DNA: TGTGCCAGTACCGGCTCCGGGACAGGGGATTTTGCTAACTATGGCTACACCTTC.

The chain employs TRBV11-2 and TRBJ1-1; TRBD1 matches at 9 bases. The CDR3 is 19 residues long. Looked up from germline, CDR1 is SGHAT and CDR2 is FQNNGV. V lost 3 bases and J lost 3; bases outside the gene matches: 17. As DNA, the CDR3 is TGTGCCAGCAGCTTTACCGGGACAGGGCCCCCAATAGCGGACACTGAAGCTTTCTTT. The encoded protein is CASSFTGTGPPIADTEAFF.

V usage is TRBV30 and J usage is TRBJ1-3, with D possibly being TRBD1 (5 bases). Germline CDR1 is GTSNPN and CDR2 is SVGIG (reference sequence). The CDR3 is made up of 12 amino acids. The ends were cut back, 4 bases at V and 4 bases at J, with 8 bases in the middle. CDR3 amino acids: CAWTSGGNTIYF. CDR3 nucleotides: TGTGCCTGGACATCAGGGGGAAACACCATATATTTT.

Points on this clone: The same CDR3 also results from other DNA sequences found in this sample. The rearrangement joins TRBV9 to TRBJ2-7, with 8 bases lining up with TRBD2. There are 14 residues in the CDR3. The germline gives CDR1 SGDLS, CDR2 YYNGEE. The V segment lost 0 bases and the J segment 4 bases; nucleotides outside the gene matches: 3. CDR3 DNA: TGTGCCAGCAGCGTAGCGGGAGGGCCTTACGAGCAGTACTTC. It specifies CASSVAGGPYEQYF.

The genes are TRBV29-1 and TRBJ1-4; D uncertain. Per germline, CDR1 SQVTM and CDR2 ANQGSEA. The CDR3 is 13 residues long. V lost 4 bases and J 0 bases, leaving 6 bases between the germline ends. This CDR3 is CSVGSSTNEKLFF. The CDR3 DNA reads TGCAGCGTTGGGAGTTCAACTAATGAAAAACTGTTTTTT.

On this clone itself: Other DNA sequences within the sample encode an identical CDR3. The rearrangement joins TRBV24-1 to TRBJ2-2, with 7 bases that match TRBD1. The V and J ends lost 2 bases and 2 bases, in that order; junction bases with no gene match: 4. CDR1 and CDR2 (germline): KGHDR, SFDVKD. There are 16 residues in the CDR3. This chain's CDR3 is CATSDSGTVNTGELFF. The CDR3 DNA follows: TGTGCCACCAGTGATTCCGGGACAGTCAACACCGGGGAGCTGTTTTTT.

This clone was seen more than once but under ten times. The chain joins TRBV9 to TRBJ2-7; no clear D gene. V lost 0 bases to trimming and J lost 2 bases, with 9 bases between them. This CDR3 contains 14 residues. CDR1 SGDLS and CDR2 YYNGEE come from the germline V gene. The CDR3 region is CASSVEDSPYEQYF. The DNA for the CDR3 is TGTGCCAGCAGCGTAGAAGACTCCCCCTACGAGCAGTACTTC.

The J gene is TRBJ2-3, the V gene TRBV5-6, with TRBD1 as a possible D gene (6 bases). Germline values: CDR1 SGHDT, CDR2 YYEEEE. V gave up 6 bases and J gave up 3 bases, with 11 bases separating them. This CDR3 comprises 13 residues. DNA for the CDR3: TGTGCCAGCAAGTTACAGGGAACAGATACGCAGTATTTT. Translation: CASKLQGTDTQYF.

The table lists this clone with many counts. V gene TRBV19 combines with J gene TRBJ1-1; D is unclear. V lost 3 bases and J 0 bases, leaving 14 bases between the germline ends. CDR3 size: 16 residues. Germline CDR1 and CDR2: LNHDA and SQIVND (reference sequence). CDR3 protein: CASSIVAGRLNTEAFF. The DNA of the CDR3 is TGTGCCAGTAGTATTGTGGCGGGCAGACTGAACACTGAAGCTTTCTTT.

This chain connects TRBV15 to TRBJ2-7, with 8 bases fitting TRBD1. The CDR3 extends over 15 amino acids. Trimming took 1 base from V and 4 from J; bases not matched to a gene: 6. CDR1 and CDR2 from the germline V gene are LNHNV and YYDKDF (reference sequence). CDR3 sequence reads: CATSRVSRGQYEQYF. In DNA, the CDR3 is TGTGCCACCAGCAGAGTCTCCAGGGGGCAATACGAGCAGTACTTC.

This chain connects TRBV29-1 to TRBJ2-3; 10 bases align to TRBD1. This CDR3 comprises 12 residues. Unmatched junction bases numbered 2, after V lost 7 bases and J lost 4 bases. CDR1 is SQVTM and CDR2 is ANQGSEA in the germline V gene. For the CDR3, the DNA is TGCAGCGGACAGGGGGCCGCAGATACGCAGTATTTT. Translation: CSGQGAADTQYF.

V and J are TRBV6-5 and TRBJ1-1; 7 nucleotides line up with TRBD1. J lost 1 base, V lost 2 bases, and 7 bases had no gene match. This CDR3 region has 16 residues. Per the germline V gene, CDR1 is MNHEY and CDR2 is SVGAGI. For the CDR3, the DNA is TGTGCCAGCAGTTACGCTACAGGGGCGGGGAACACTGAAGCTTTCTTT. Its translation is CASSYATGAGNTEAFF.

CDR3 DNA: TGTGCCAGTAGTCGACAGGTATTTGGCTACACCTTC. It translates to CASSRQVFGYTF. This sequence joins TRBV19 and TRBJ1-2; D is possibly TRBD1 (6 bases). Germline assignment: CDR1 LNHDA and CDR2 SQIVND (reference sequence). Trimming removed 5 bases at V and 7 bases at J, with 11 bases between. The CDR3 consists of 12 residues.

This clone was seen once. The chain uses TRBV18 and TRBJ2-7; weak D call: TRBD1 (6 bases). The V and J ends lost 6 bases and 2 bases respectively, with 17 bases between them. The CDR3 has 15 amino acids. Germline CDR1 KGHSH, CDR2 LQKENI. The CDR3 loop reads CASSSGTTQTYEQYF. CDR3 DNA sequence: TGTGCCAGCTCCTCCGGGACAACTCAGACCTACGAGCAGTACTTC.

This clone was found a few times. The chain links TRBV27 to TRBJ1-2; D may be TRBD1 (6 bases). Per germline, CDR1 MNHEY and CDR2 SMNVEV (reference sequence). The germline V and J ends were trimmed by 2 bases and 9 bases, with 13 bases remaining between them. The CDR3 runs to 13 residues. The CDR3 sequence: CASSLAKQGRYTF. CDR3 nucleotide sequence: TGTGCCAGCAGTTTAGCCAAACAGGGCCGCTACACCTTC.

The chain is built from TRBV28 and TRBJ1-2; unclear D gene. The CDR3 covers 14 residues. Deletions cut 3 bases from V and 4 bases from J, with 12 bases between. CDR1 is MDHEN, CDR2 SYDVKM, per germline. The CDR3 reads CASSLNLAGYGYTF. The CDR3 DNA reads TGTGCCAGCAGTTTGAACCTAGCAGGCTATGGCTACACCTTC.

The chain has TRBV5-1 and TRBJ1-2, with D maybe TRBD1 (5 bases). The germline V gene has CDR1 SGHRS and CDR2 YFSETQ. CDR3 length: 15 residues. V lost 4 bases to trimming and J lost 1 base, with 14 bases between them. CDR3 amino acids: CASSPQGGNNYGYTF. In nucleotides, the CDR3 is TGCGCCAGCAGCCCGCAGGGAGGGAATAACTATGGCTACACCTTC.

V usage is TRBV28 and J usage is TRBJ2-1; 7 bases agree with TRBD2. The CDR3 runs 14 residues. Germline CDR1 and CDR2: MDHEN and SYDVKM. V shed 5 bases and J 6 bases; nucleotides not matched to a gene: 7. CDR3 amino acids: CASSTSSGSNEQFF. The CDR3 coding sequence is TGTGCCAGCAGTACTTCTAGCGGTTCCAATGAGCAGTTCTTC.

The rearrangement uses TRBV5-4 and TRBJ2-1; 7 bases fit TRBD2. The CDR3 covers 14 residues. V lost 4 bases and J lost 7; bases outside the gene matches: 8. The V gene's germline CDR1 is SGHNT and CDR2 YYREEE (reference sequence). The DNA for the CDR3 is TGTGCCAGCAGCCGATCGGGAGGTCGGAATGAGCAGTTCTTC. Residues: CASSRSGGRNEQFF.

The chain recombines TRBV30 with TRBJ1-2; D gene ambiguous. The germline V gene has CDR1 GTSNPN and CDR2 SVGIG (reference sequence). There are 14 residues in the CDR3. V gave up 2 bases and J gave up 2 bases, with 12 bases separating them. Here the CDR3 DNA reads TGTGCCTGGAGTAGGACTCGGGGAAACTATGGCTACACCTTC. Translation gives CAWSRTRGNYGYTF.

This clone has just a few counts. The V gene is TRBV18, the J gene TRBJ2-5; TRBD1 is a possible D gene (6 bases). This CDR3 is 14 amino acids long. CDR1 KGHSH and CDR2 LQKENI come from the germline V gene. The V and J ends lost 3 bases and 5 bases respectively, with 13 bases between them. The CDR3 is CASSPVGQGETQYF. Here the CDR3 DNA reads TGTGCCAGCTCACCGGTGGGACAAGGGGAGACCCAGTACTTC. The variable domain in full, completed from reference TRBV18 and TRBJ2-5, reads NAGVMQNPRHLVRRRGQEARLRCSPMKGHSHVYWYRQLPEEGLKFMVYLQKENIIDESGMPKERFSAEFPKEGPSILRIQQVVRGDSAAYFCASSPVGQGETQYFGPGTRLLVL.

CDR3: CAAEAGTGNGGYTF. The CDR3 coding sequence is TGTGCCGCTGAAGCCGGGACAGGGAATGGTGGCTACACCTTC. The V gene is TRBV10-3, the J gene TRBJ1-2; 9 bases fit TRBD1. This CDR3 is 14 amino acids long. V lost 11 bases to trimming and J lost 7 bases; unmatched junction nucleotides: 14. Looked up from germline, CDR1 is ENHRY and CDR2 is SYGVKD.

This chain connects TRBV7-2 to TRBJ1-5; 9 bases are shared with TRBD1. With V trimmed by 1 base and J by 6 bases, 4 bases remained unmatched. CDR3 length equals 15 residues. The V gene's germline CDR1 is SGHTA and CDR2 FQGNSA. The CDR3 coding sequence is TGTGCCAGCAGCTTAGACCGGACAGGGGTTCAGCCCCAGCATTTT. This gives the protein CASSLDRTGVQPQHF. The complete variable domain, with remaining parts taken from reference TRBV7-2 and TRBJ1-5, reads GAGVSQSPSNKVTEKGKDVELRCDPISGHTALYWYRQSLGQGLEFLIYFQGNSAPDKSGLPSDRFSAERTGGSVSTLTIQRTQQEDSAVYLCASSLDRTGVQPQHFGDGTRLSIL.

A few counts support this clone. V and J are TRBV30 and TRBJ1-3, with no clear D. The CDR3 is 16 amino acids. Germline lookup yields CDR1 GTSNPN and CDR2 SVGIG (reference sequence). Trimming shortened V by 2 bases and J by 0 bases, and 14 bases separated the two germline ends. The chain's CDR3 is CAWSFGSGSSGNTIYF. The DNA for the CDR3 is TGTGCCTGGAGTTTTGGAAGTGGGAGCTCTGGAAACACCATATATTTT. Combining the CDR3 with reference TRBV30 and TRBJ1-3 gives the whole variable domain SQTIHQWPATLVQPVGSPLSLECTVEGTSNPNLYWYRQAAGRGLQLLFYSVGIGQISSEVPQNLSASRPQDRQFILSSKKLLLSDSGFYLCAWSFGSGSSGNTIYFGEGSWLTVV.